One and the same sample provided the 7 T cell receptor beta chains below, sequenced in a study of blood T cell repertoires in COVID-19. Generated by immunoSEQ multiplex PCR, the TCRdb table keeps only in-frame clones and is missing some. Of a few hundred thousand clones listed, 82% are singletons. The material sequenced was peripheral blood. The source is a woman aged 18-29 years with acute or convalescent COVID-19.

The V gene is TRBV19, the J gene TRBJ1-1; D gene uncertain. Germline V lookup: CDR1 LNHDA, CDR2 SQIVND (reference sequence). The CDR3 consists of 15 residues. V dropped 3 bases and J dropped 7 bases, with 18 bases sitting between them. The CDR3 DNA reads TGTGCCAGTAGTATTTCGGGCCGCCGGGCGGGTGAAGCTTTCTTT. It yields the protein CASSISGRRAGEAFF.

A single count supports this clone. This rearrangement joins TRBV6-2 or TRBV6-3 to TRBJ1-5, with D perhaps matching TRBD1 (5 bases). Germline CDR1 is MNHEY and CDR2 is SVGEGT. The ends were cut back, 0 bases at V and 5 bases at J, with 11 bases in the middle. The CDR3 runs to 15 residues. The CDR3 is CASSYSRVRDQPQHF. CDR3 nucleotide sequence: TGTGCCAGCAGTTACTCCAGGGTCCGCGATCAGCCCCAGCATTTT.

The V call is TRBV9, the J call TRBJ2-7, with 8 bases that match TRBD1. J was trimmed by 2 bases and V by 7 bases; bases with no gene match: 8. CDR3 length equals 14 residues. Germline V gene data show CDR1 as SGDLS and CDR2 as YYNGEE. CDR3 region: CASQGASDTYEQYF. CDR3 bases: TGTGCCAGCCAGGGGGCTAGCGATACCTACGAGCAGTACTTC.

The J gene is TRBJ2-1, the V gene TRBV9; a weak D match, TRBD2 (6 bases). The length of the CDR3 is 18 residues. With 3 bases removed from V and 5 bases from J, the gap between germline ends came to 24 bases. The germline V gene encodes CDR1 SGDLS and CDR2 YYNGEE. CDR3 residues: CASSDPAGSRGINNEQFF. The CDR3 coding sequence is TGTGCCAGCAGCGACCCTGCGGGGAGCCGGGGCATTAACAATGAGCAGTTCTTC.

The chain employs TRBV10-3 and TRBJ2-7, with a possible D match to TRBD2 (6 bases). Trimming stripped 7 bases from V and 0 bases from J, with 10 bases between. Germline V lookup: CDR1 ENHRY, CDR2 SYGVKD. The CDR3 sequence is 13 residues long. The CDR3 reads CAINGGTSYEQYF. The DNA for the CDR3 is TGTGCCATCAACGGCGGGACCTCCTACGAGCAGTACTTC.

V usage is TRBV7-3 and J usage is TRBJ2-7; D not certain. V gave up 1 base and J gave up 3 bases, with 7 bases separating them. This CDR3 is built from 13 residues. Germline V lookup: CDR1 SGHTA, CDR2 FQGTGA. The CDR3 here is CASSLIGDYEQYF. As DNA, the CDR3 is TGTGCCAGCAGCTTAATTGGAGACTACGAGCAGTACTTC.

The chain has TRBV3-1 (or the pseudogene TRBV3-2) and TRBJ1-4, with unresolved D. The CDR3 has 15 residues. V lost 1 base to trimming and J lost 9 bases, with 15 bases between them. The germline V gene has CDR1 LGHDT and CDR2 YNNKEL (reference sequence). Here the CDR3 DNA reads TGTGCCAGCAGCCAAGTGACCGGCGGGAGGAAAAAACTGTTTTTT. Protein product: CASSQVTGGRKKLFF.